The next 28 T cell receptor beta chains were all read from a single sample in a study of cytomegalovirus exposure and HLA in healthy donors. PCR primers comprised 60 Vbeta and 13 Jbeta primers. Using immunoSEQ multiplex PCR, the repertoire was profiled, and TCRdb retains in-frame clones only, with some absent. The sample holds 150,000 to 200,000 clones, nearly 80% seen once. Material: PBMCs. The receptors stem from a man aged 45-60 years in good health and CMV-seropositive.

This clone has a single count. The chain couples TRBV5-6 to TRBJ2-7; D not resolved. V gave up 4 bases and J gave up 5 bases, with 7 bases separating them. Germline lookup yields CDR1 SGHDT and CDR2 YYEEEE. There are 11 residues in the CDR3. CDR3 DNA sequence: TGTGCCAGCAGCAAGATAGACGAGCAGTACTTC. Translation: CASSKIDEQYF.

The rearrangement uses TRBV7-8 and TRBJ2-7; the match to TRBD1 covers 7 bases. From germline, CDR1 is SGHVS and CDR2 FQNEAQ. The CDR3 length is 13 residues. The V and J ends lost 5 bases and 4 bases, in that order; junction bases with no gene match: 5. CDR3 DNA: TGTGCCAGCAGCAACAGGGGTTCATACGAGCAGTACGTC. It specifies CASSNRGSYEQYV.

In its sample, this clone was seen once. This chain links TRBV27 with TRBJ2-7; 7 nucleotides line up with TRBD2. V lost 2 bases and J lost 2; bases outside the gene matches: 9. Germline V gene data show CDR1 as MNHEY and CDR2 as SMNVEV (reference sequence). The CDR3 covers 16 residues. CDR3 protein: CASSLIRLAPTYEQYF. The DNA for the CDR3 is TGTGCCAGCAGTTTAATCCGACTAGCCCCTACCTACGAGCAGTACTTC.

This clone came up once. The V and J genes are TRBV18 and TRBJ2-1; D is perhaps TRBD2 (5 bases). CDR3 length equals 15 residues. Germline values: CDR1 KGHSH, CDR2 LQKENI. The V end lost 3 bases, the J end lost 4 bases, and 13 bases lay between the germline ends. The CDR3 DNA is TGTGCCAGCTCACCCGCCGACACTAGTTACAATGAGCAGTTCTTC. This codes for CASSPADTSYNEQFF.

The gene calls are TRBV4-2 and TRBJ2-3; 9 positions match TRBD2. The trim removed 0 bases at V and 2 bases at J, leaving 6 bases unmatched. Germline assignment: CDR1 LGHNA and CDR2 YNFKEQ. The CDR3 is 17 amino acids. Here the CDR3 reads CASSQDPSGGPTDTQYF. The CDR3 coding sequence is TGTGCCAGCAGCCAAGATCCCAGCGGGGGGCCCACAGATACGCAGTATTTT.

The CDR3 spells CASSEHYEQYV. DNA for the CDR3: TGTGCCAGCAGTGAACACTACGAGCAGTACGTC. The V and J genes are TRBV6-1 and TRBJ2-7; D ambiguous. Deletions cut 2 bases from V and 3 bases from J, with 2 bases between. Per germline, CDR1 MNHNS and CDR2 SASEGT. This CDR3 contains 11 residues.

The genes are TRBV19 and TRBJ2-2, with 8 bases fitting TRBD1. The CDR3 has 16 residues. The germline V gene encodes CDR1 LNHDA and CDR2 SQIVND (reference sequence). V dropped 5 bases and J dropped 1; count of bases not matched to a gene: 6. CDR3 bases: TGTGCCAGTAGTCCTTTTGGACAGGGGAACACCGGGGAGCTGTTTTTT. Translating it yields CASSPFGQGNTGELFF.

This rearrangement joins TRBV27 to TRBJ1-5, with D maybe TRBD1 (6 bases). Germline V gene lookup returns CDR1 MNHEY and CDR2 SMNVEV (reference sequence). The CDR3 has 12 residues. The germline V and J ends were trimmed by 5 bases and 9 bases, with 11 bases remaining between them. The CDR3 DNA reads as TGTGCCAGCAGTCCCCAAGGGGGGCCCCAGCATTTT. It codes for CASSPQGGPQHF.

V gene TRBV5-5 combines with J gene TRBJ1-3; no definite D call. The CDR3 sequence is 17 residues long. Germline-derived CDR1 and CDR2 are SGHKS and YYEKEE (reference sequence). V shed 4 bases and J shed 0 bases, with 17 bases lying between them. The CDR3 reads CASSPAIRIASGNTIYF. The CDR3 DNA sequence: TGTGCCAGCAGCCCCGCTATTCGCATCGCCTCTGGAAACACCATATATTTT.

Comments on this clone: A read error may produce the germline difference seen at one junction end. CDR3 loop: CASSHGRSETQYF. As DNA, the CDR3 is TGTGCCAGCAGCCACGGGAGGAGCGAGACCCAATACTTC. The rearrangement uses TRBV7-9 and TRBJ2-5; 7 nucleotides match TRBD2. Germline lookup yields CDR1 SEHNR and CDR2 FQNEAQ (reference sequence). This CDR3 spans 13 amino acids.

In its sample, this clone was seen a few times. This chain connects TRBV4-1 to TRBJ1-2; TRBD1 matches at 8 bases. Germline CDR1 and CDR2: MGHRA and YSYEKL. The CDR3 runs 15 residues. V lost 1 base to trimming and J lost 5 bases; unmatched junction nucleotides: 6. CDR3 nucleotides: TGCGCCAGCAGCCAAGGAGGGACAGGAGGATATGGCTACACCTTC. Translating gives CASSQGGTGGYGYTF.

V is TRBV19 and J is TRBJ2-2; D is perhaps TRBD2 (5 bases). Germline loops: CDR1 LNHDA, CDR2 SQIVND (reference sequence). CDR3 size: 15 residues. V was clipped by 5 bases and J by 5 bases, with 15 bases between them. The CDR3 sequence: CASSEGLLRTGELFF. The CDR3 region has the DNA TGTGCCAGTAGTGAGGGTCTCCTACGGACCGGGGAGCTGTTTTTT. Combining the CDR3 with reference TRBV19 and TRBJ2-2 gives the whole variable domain DGGITQSPKYLFRKEGQNVTLSCEQNLNHDAMYWYRQDPGQGLRLIYYSQIVNDFQKGDIAEGYSVSREKKESFPLTVTSAQKNPTAFYLCASSEGLLRTGELFFGEGSRLTVL.

CDR3 sequence (DNA): TGTGCCAGCAGTAACGTCAGGGGGTACTACGAGCAGTACGTC. This translates into CASSNVRGYYEQYV. V usage is TRBV28 and J usage is TRBJ2-7, with 7 bases that match TRBD1. Per the germline V gene, CDR1 is MDHEN and CDR2 is SYDVKM. Germline trimming cut 5 bases from V and 3 bases from J; bases unmatched to any gene: 7. This CDR3 is 14 amino acids long.

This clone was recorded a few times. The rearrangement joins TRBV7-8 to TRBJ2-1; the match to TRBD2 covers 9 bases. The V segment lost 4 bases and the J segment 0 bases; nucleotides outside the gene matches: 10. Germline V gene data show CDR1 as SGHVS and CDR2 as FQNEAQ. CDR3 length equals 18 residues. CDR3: CASSSQSSGSFSYNEQFF. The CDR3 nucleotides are TGTGCCAGCAGCTCACAGAGTAGCGGGAGCTTCTCCTACAATGAGCAGTTCTTC.

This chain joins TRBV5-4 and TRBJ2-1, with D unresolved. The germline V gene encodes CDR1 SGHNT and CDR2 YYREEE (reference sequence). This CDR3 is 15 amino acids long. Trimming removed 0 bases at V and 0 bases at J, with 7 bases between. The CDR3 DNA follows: TGTGCCAGCAGCTTGGACAAAAACTCCTACAATGAGCAGTTCTTC. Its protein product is CASSLDKNSYNEQFF.

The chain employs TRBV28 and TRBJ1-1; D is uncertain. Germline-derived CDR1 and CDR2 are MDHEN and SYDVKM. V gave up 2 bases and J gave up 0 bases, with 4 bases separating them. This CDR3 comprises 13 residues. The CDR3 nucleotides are TGTGCCAGCAGTTTAGAGATGAACACTGAAGCTTTCTTT. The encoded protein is CASSLEMNTEAFF. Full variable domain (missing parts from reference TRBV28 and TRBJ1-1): DVKVTQSSRYLVKRTGEKVFLECVQDMDHENMFWYRQDPGLGLRLIYFSYDVKMKEKGDIPEGYSVSREKKERFSLILESASTNQTSMYLCASSLEMNTEAFFGQGTRLTVV.

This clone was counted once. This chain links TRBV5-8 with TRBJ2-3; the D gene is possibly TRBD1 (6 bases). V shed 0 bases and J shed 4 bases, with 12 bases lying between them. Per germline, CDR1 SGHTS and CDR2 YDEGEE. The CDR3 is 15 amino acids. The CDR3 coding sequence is TGTGCCAGCAGCTTGGCGAGGGGGATGGCAGATACGCAGTATTTT. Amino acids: CASSLARGMADTQYF.

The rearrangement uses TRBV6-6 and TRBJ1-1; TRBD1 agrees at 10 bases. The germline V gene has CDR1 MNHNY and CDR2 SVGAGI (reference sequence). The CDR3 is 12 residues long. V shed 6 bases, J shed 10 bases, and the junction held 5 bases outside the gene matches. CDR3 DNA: TGTGCCAGCAGCCTGGGACAGGGGCGAGCTTTCTTT. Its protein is CASSLGQGRAFF.

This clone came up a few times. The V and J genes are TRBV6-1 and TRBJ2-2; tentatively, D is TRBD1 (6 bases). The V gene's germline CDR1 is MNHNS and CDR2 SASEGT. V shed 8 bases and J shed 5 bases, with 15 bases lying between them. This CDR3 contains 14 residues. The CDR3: CASVPWGLTGELFF. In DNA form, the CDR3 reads TGTGCCAGCGTTCCTTGGGGGCTAACCGGGGAGCTGTTTTTT.

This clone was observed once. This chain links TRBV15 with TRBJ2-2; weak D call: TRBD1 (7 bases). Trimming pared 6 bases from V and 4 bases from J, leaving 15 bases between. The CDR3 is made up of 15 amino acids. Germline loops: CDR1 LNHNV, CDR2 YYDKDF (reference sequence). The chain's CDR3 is CATRSVQGGTGELFF. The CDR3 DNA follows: TGTGCCACCAGGTCTGTTCAGGGGGGCACCGGGGAGCTGTTTTTT. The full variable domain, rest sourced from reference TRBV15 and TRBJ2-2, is DAMVIQNPRYQVTQFGKPVTLSCSQTLNHNVMYWYQQKSSQAPKLLFHYYDKDFNNEADTPDNFQSRRPNTSFCFLDIRSPGLGDTAMYLCATRSVQGGTGELFFGEGSRLTVL.

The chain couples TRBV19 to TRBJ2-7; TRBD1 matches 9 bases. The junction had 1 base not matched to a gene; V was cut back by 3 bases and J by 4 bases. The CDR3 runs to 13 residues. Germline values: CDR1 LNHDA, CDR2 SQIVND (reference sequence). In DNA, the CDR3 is TGTGCCAGTAGTATGGGACAGGGTTACGAGCAGTACTTC. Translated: CASSMGQGYEQYF.

CDR3 nucleotide sequence: TGCGCCAGCAAGGGGGAAGAGACCCAGTACTTC. Amino acids: CASKGEETQYF. The genes are TRBV5-1 and TRBJ2-5; D may be TRBD1 (6 bases). Trimming stripped 6 bases from V and 3 bases from J, with 6 bases between. The germline V gene has CDR1 SGHRS and CDR2 YFSETQ. The CDR3 loop spans 11 amino acids.

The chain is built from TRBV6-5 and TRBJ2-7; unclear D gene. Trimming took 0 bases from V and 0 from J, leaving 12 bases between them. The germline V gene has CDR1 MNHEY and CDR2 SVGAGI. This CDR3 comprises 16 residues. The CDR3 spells CASSYSQQLSSYEQYF. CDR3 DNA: TGTGCCAGCAGTTACTCGCAACAGTTGAGCTCCTACGAGCAGTACTTC.

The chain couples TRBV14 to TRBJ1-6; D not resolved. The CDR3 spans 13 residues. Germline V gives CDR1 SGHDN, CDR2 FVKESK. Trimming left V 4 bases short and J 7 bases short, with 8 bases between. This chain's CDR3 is CASSRMRNSPLHF. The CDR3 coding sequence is TGTGCCAGCAGCCGTATGCGAAATTCACCCCTCCACTTT. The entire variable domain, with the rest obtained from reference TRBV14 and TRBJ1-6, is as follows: EAGVTQFPSHSVIEKGQTVTLRCDPISGHDNLYWYRRVMGKEIKFLLHFVKESKQDESGMPNNRFLAERTGGTYSTLKVQPAELEDSGVYFCASSRMRNSPLHFGNGTRLTVT.

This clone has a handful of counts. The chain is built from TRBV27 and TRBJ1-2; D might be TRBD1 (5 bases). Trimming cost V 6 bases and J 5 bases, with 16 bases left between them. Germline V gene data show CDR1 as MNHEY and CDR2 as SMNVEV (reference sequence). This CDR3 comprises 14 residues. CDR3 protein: CASSTWAGDYGYTF. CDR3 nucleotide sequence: TGTGCCAGCAGCACCTGGGCGGGGGATTATGGCTACACCTTC.

CDR3 in amino acids: CASSAGVVYEQYV. CDR3 in DNA: TGTGCCAGCAGTGCGGGGGTGGTCTACGAGCAGTACGTC. The chain recombines TRBV6-1 with TRBJ2-7; maybe TRBD2 (6 bases). The germline CDR1 and CDR2 sequences are MNHNS and SASEGT. V was shortened by 4 bases and J by 3 bases, with 10 bases between the two germline ends. CDR3 length: 13 amino acids.

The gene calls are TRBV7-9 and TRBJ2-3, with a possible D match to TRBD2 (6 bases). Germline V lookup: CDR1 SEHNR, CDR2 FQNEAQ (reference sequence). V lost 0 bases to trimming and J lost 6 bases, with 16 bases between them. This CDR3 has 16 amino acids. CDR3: CASSLASGPPSDTQYF. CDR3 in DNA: TGTGCCAGCAGCTTAGCGAGCGGGCCCCCAAGCGATACGCAGTATTTT.

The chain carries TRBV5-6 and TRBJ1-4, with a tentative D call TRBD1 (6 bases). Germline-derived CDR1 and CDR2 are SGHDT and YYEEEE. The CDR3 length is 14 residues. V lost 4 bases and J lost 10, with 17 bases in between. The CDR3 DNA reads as TGTGCCAGCAGCCGGACAGCCCAGTGGGGAAAACTGTTTTTT. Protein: CASSRTAQWGKLFF.